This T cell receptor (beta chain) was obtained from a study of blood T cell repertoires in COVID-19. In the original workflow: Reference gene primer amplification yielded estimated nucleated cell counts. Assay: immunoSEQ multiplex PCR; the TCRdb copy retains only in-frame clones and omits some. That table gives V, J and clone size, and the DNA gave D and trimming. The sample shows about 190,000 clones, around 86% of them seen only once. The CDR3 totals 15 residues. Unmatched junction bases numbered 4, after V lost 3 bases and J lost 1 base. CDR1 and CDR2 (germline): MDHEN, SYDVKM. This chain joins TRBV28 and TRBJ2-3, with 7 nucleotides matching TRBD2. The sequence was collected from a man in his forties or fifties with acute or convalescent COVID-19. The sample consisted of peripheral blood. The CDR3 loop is CASSLGGRGTDTQYF. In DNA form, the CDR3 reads TGTGCCAGCAGTTTGGGGGGGAGGGGCACAGATACGCAGTATTTT.